The 25 T cell receptor beta chains below come from one sample, sequenced in a study of identical twins. A single record per CDR3 protein comes from TCRdb applying MiXCR to the 5' RACE reads. The sample lists approximately 1.8 million distinct CDR3 sequences, around 33% occurring once. The sample comprised cord blood. These receptors were obtained from a newborn girl in good health.

This clonotype appeared once. The V gene is TRBV29-1, the J gene TRBJ2-2; D remains unclear. Trimming stripped 7 bases from V and 2 bases from J, with 14 bases between. The CDR3 spans 14 residues. Germline CDR1 reads SQVTM; CDR2 reads ANQGSEA. CDR3 amino acids: CSAAETQNTGELFF. CDR3 nucleotides: TGCAGCGCCGCGGAAACTCAAAACACCGGGGAGCTGTTTTTT.

The chain uses TRBV14 and TRBJ2-7, with 13 positions matching TRBD2. The trim removed 4 bases at V and 3 bases at J, leaving 6 bases unmatched. The CDR3 loop spans 16 amino acids. Germline values: CDR1 SGHDN, CDR2 FVKESK. CDR3 coding DNA: TGTGCCAGCAGCCCTGGGACTAGCGGGGCCTACTACGAGCAGTACTTC. Its protein is CASSPGTSGAYYEQYF.

This clonotype showed up just a few times. The rearrangement uses TRBV20-1 and TRBJ2-7; possible D gene TRBD2, 6 bases. Germline V gives CDR1 DFQATT, CDR2 SNEGSKA (reference sequence). V lost 6 bases, J lost 2 bases, and 20 bases lay in between. The CDR3 runs to 15 residues. The DNA for the CDR3 is TGCAGTGCCGAACGCATCCAGGGAGGACCCTACGAGCAGTACTTC. It codes for CSAERIQGGPYEQYF.

For this clonotype: One base away lies a much larger clone, so this may be a sequencing read error. DNA of the CDR3: TGCGCCGGCAACGGAGCGGTCACAGATACGCAGTATTTT. Translation gives CAGNGAVTDTQYF. V and J are TRBV5-1 and TRBJ2-3; possible D gene TRBD2, 5 bases. Germline-derived CDR1 and CDR2 are SGHRS and YFSETQ. V was clipped by 10 bases and J by 2 bases, with 14 bases between them. The CDR3 length is 13 residues.

The V call is TRBV20-1, the J call TRBJ2-7; weak D call: TRBD2 (6 bases). CDR1 is DFQATT, CDR2 SNEGSKA, per germline (reference sequence). The germline V and J ends were trimmed by 0 bases and 2 bases, with 11 bases remaining between them. The CDR3 covers 14 residues. CDR3 sequence reads: CSAREAGTTYEQYF. CDR3 in DNA: TGCAGTGCTAGAGAAGCGGGCACAACCTACGAGCAGTACTTC.

This clonotype appeared a few times. This chain joins TRBV20-1 and TRBJ2-1; 12 bases are shared with TRBD2. CDR3 length: 15 amino acids. V lost 5 bases and J lost 1; bases outside the gene matches: 3. Per the germline V gene, CDR1 is DFQATT and CDR2 is SNEGSKA (reference sequence). The CDR3 region has the DNA TGCAGTGCTCCGACTAGCGGGAGTTCCTACAATGAGCAGTTCTTC. Its translation is CSAPTSGSSYNEQFF.

As DNA, the CDR3 is TGTGCCAGCAGCTTGGTGTTTCAGGGGGCGGACACTGAAGCTTTCTTT. It specifies CASSLVFQGADTEAFF. The chain uses TRBV5-6 and TRBJ1-1; 8 nucleotides line up with TRBD1. The V and J ends lost 0 bases and 3 bases, in that order; junction bases with no gene match: 7. Germline V gene sequence: CDR1 SGHDT, CDR2 YYEEEE. This CDR3 spans 16 amino acids. Full variable domain (remainder filled in from reference TRBV5-6 and TRBJ1-1): DAGVTQSPTHLIKTRGQQVTLRCSPKSGHDTVSWYQQALGQGPQFIFQYYEEEERQRGNFPDRFSGHQFPNYSSELNVNALLLGDSALYLCASSLVFQGADTEAFFGQGTRLTVV.

As DNA, the CDR3 is TGTGCCAGCAGCTTATCCCCCTTAAGCGGGGGTCGCAATGAGCAGTTCTTC. Translated: CASSLSPLSGGRNEQFF. V is TRBV7-9 and J is TRBJ2-1; 8 positions agree with TRBD2. Trimming took 2 bases from V and 6 from J; bases not matched to a gene: 12. CDR1 and CDR2 from the germline V gene are SEHNR and FQNEAQ (reference sequence). This CDR3 comprises 17 residues.

A single count supports this clonotype. The rearrangement joins TRBV11-2 to TRBJ2-3; 13 positions match TRBD2. Germline lookup yields CDR1 SGHAT and CDR2 FQNNGV. The CDR3 is 16 amino acids. J lost 5 bases, V lost 6 bases, and 8 bases had no gene match. CDR3 nucleotide sequence: TGTGCCAGCAGAAAACTAGCGGGGGGGCAAGGAGATACGCAGTATTTT. It encodes CASRKLAGGQGDTQYF.

This clonotype was seen only a few times. The V and J genes are TRBV7-9 and TRBJ2-1; D perhaps matches TRBD2 (6 bases). The germline V gene encodes CDR1 SEHNR and CDR2 FQNEAQ (reference sequence). V lost 5 bases and J lost 10, with 24 bases in between. The CDR3 consists of 16 residues. CDR3 sequence: CASSPRLPGLVREQFF. The CDR3 DNA sequence: TGTGCCAGCAGCCCCCGTTTGCCGGGACTGGTGAGGGAGCAGTTCTTC.

The DNA for the CDR3 is TGTGCCAGCAGTGAATCTGGGAGCAGGAATGAGCAGTTCTTC. It codes for CASSESGSRNEQFF. The V gene is TRBV25-1, the J gene TRBJ2-1; D is possibly TRBD2 (5 bases). This CDR3 contains 14 residues. CDR1 is MGHDK and CDR2 is SYGVNS in the germline V gene. Trimming took off 1 base at V and 7 bases at J, with 11 bases between the two ends. The full variable domain, in which reference TRBV25-1 and TRBJ2-1 provide the parts outside the CDR3, is EADIYQTPRYLVIGTGKKITLECSQTMGHDKMYWYQQDPGMELHLIHYSYGVNSTEKGDLSSESTVSRIRTEHFPLTLESARPSHTSQYLCASSESGSRNEQFFGPGTRLTVL.

The chain uses TRBV27 and TRBJ1-2; D might be TRBD1 (6 bases). The CDR3 covers 14 residues. Per the germline V gene, CDR1 is MNHEY and CDR2 is SMNVEV (reference sequence). Deletions cut 10 bases from V and 2 bases from J, with 17 bases between. The CDR3 coding sequence is TGTGCCACTGGTGGTCCAGGGGCCAACTATGGCTACACCTTC. This sequence encodes CATGGPGANYGYTF.

This clonotype was found many times. The rearrangement links TRBV10-3 to TRBJ2-5, with D possibly TRBD1 on 5 matching bases. Trimming took 11 bases from V and 2 from J, leaving 12 bases between them. The germline V gene has CDR1 ENHRY and CDR2 SYGVKD. The CDR3 spans 12 residues. The CDR3: CASQGGQETQYF. The CDR3 DNA sequence: TGTGCCTCGCAGGGTGGGCAAGAGACCCAGTACTTC.

A word on this clonotype: One end of the junction fails to match germline, which may point to a read error. The J gene is TRBJ2-6, the V gene TRBV6-6, with 9 bases that match TRBD1. This CDR3 contains 15 residues. Germline V gene sequence: CDR1 MNHNY, CDR2 SVGAGI (reference sequence). This CDR3 reads CACSYRGPGANVLTF. The DNA of the CDR3 is TGTGCCTGCAGTTACAGGGGGCCTGGGGCCAACGTCCTGACTTTC.

The chain carries TRBV10-3 and TRBJ2-1; 10 nucleotides line up with TRBD2. Germline CDR1 ENHRY, CDR2 SYGVKD. V shed 0 bases and J 4 bases; nucleotides not matched to a gene: 6. The CDR3 is made up of 17 amino acids. The CDR3 DNA reads TGTGCCATCAGTGAGTCGGGTAGCGGGAGGTCTTACAATGAGCAGTTCTTC. Translating gives CAISESGSGRSYNEQFF.

Concerning this clonotype itself: This sequence may be a read error, since a much larger clone differs from it by one base. The CDR3 here is CAISESRLSSFYEQYF. The DNA of the CDR3 is TGTGCCATCAGTGAGTCGAGATTATCGAGCTTCTACGAGCAGTACTTC. The rearrangement joins TRBV10-3 to TRBJ2-7; D is unresolved. Germline CDR1 is ENHRY and CDR2 is SYGVKD. The CDR3 sequence is 16 residues long. Trimming took off 0 bases at V and 3 bases at J, with 15 bases between the two ends.

V usage is TRBV4-2 and J usage is TRBJ2-3, with D maybe TRBD1 (6 bases). Trimming took 1 base from V and 4 from J, leaving 15 bases between them. This CDR3 has 16 amino acids. Germline CDR1 reads LGHNA; CDR2 reads YNFKEQ. For the CDR3, the DNA is TGTGCCAGCAGCCAAGGGACAGAACATCACGCAGATACGCAGTATTTT. Its protein is CASSQGTEHHADTQYF.

J is TRBJ2-5 and V is TRBV5-1; 9 bases align to TRBD1. Near its end, the DNA agrees better with TRBJ2-7, so the J call may be wrong. Germline CDR1 reads SGHRS; CDR2 reads YFSETQ. This CDR3 contains 16 residues. The chain's CDR3 is CASSYQTGGLSYEQYF. Written as DNA, the CDR3 is TGCGCCAGCAGCTACCAAACAGGGGGCCTCTCCTACGAGCAGTACTTC.

The chain recombines TRBV7-9 with TRBJ2-3, with D tentatively TRBD2 (5 bases). The CDR3 has 15 residues. Trimming cost V 2 bases and J 2 bases, with 11 bases left between them. CDR1 is SEHNR and CDR2 is FQNEAQ in the germline V gene (reference sequence). Here the CDR3 DNA reads TGTGCCAGCAGCTTAAAGGAGGATCTCACAGATACGCAGTATTTT. Its translation is CASSLKEDLTDTQYF.

This clonotype was seen only once. The rearrangement links TRBV9 to TRBJ2-7; 9 nucleotides agree with TRBD2. With V trimmed by 2 bases and J by 1 base, 7 bases remained unmatched. Germline values: CDR1 SGDLS, CDR2 YYNGEE. This CDR3 contains 16 residues. CDR3 in DNA: TGTGCCAGCAGCGTCGGACTAGCGCGGCAATCCTACGAGCAGTACTTC. Translation: CASSVGLARQSYEQYF.

CDR3 region: CSARTSGRDSQYF. The CDR3 coding sequence is TGCAGTGCTAGGACTAGCGGGAGGGATTCGCAGTATTTT. The chain links TRBV20-1 to TRBJ2-3, with 14 positions matching TRBD2. The length of the CDR3 is 13 residues. The V gene's germline CDR1 is DFQATT and CDR2 SNEGSKA (reference sequence). V lost 3 bases to trimming and J lost 10 bases; unmatched junction nucleotides: 3.

V is TRBV20-1 and J is TRBJ2-1, with 9 bases aligning to TRBD2. V gave up 0 bases and J gave up 10 bases; unmatched junction bases: 10. CDR1 DFQATT and CDR2 SNEGSKA come from the germline V gene (reference sequence). The CDR3 contains 15 residues. Here the CDR3 DNA reads TGCAGTGCTAGAGACTTGGTCGCGGGAGGGTTAGAGCAGTTCTTC. This translates into CSARDLVAGGLEQFF.

V usage is TRBV20-1 and J usage is TRBJ2-3; 9 bases match TRBD2. The germline gives CDR1 DFQATT, CDR2 SNEGSKA (reference sequence). J was trimmed by 2 bases and V by 5 bases; bases with no gene match: 11. This CDR3 has 16 residues. The CDR3 DNA reads TGCAGTGCTCCCTCGGGTAGCGGGGGCTTCACAGATACGCAGTATTTT. Protein sequence: CSAPSGSGGFTDTQYF.

This clonotype was counted between two and nine times. The chain recombines TRBV7-9 with TRBJ2-5; D is possibly TRBD1 or TRBD2 (6 bases each). The CDR3 runs to 15 residues. Trimming took off 1 base at V and 1 base at J, with 10 bases between the two ends. Per germline, CDR1 SEHNR and CDR2 FQNEAQ (reference sequence). Here the CDR3 DNA reads TGTGCCAGCAGCTTAGATTGGGGGGCCCAAGAGACCCAGTACTTC. It specifies CASSLDWGAQETQYF.

The rearrangement uses TRBV28 and TRBJ1-2, with TRBD1 matching over 8 bases. Germline V gives CDR1 MDHEN, CDR2 SYDVKM. CDR3 length equals 15 residues. V dropped 5 bases and J dropped 4; count of bases not matched to a gene: 9. CDR3 amino acids: CASSPGQELFYGYTF. In DNA form, the CDR3 reads TGTGCCAGCAGTCCGGGACAGGAACTTTTCTATGGCTACACCTTC.